This is a list of T cell receptor beta chains from one sample in a study of blood T cell repertoires in COVID-19. Sequenced by immunoSEQ multiplex PCR; TCRdb stores in-frame clones only, minus some. The data hold about 350,000 clones, with approximately 91% observed a single time. Sequences were obtained from PBMCs or T cells enriched from blood (not recorded which). The receptors were sampled from a woman aged 25 to 39 who had been exposed to COVID-19. Both conserved end residues are part of each CDR3. Each record gives: D gene, clone size, J gene, V gene, CDR3 DNA, CDR3 protein. The D gene is left open where the match is weak. Where a row states a size, it is once, few, many or the class of an expanded clone; other rows omit it.

NA	NA	TRBJ1-1	TRBV16	TGTGCCAGCAGCCAAGGGGGGGACACTGAAGCTTTCTTT	CASSQGGDTEAFF
TRBD2	NA	TRBJ2-1	TRBV28	TGTGCCAGCAGTTTAGGGACTAGCAAGTACAATGAGCAGTTCTTC	CASSLGTSKYNEQFF
TRBD1	NA	TRBJ1-2	TRBV10-2	TGCGCCAGCAGTGGGCAGGGGGCTTATGGCTACACCTTC	CASSGQGAYGYTF
NA	NA	TRBJ2-7	TRBV5-1	TGCGCCAGCAGCTTGGGGGCGGCAGGGCAACCCTACGAGCAGTACTTC	CASSLGAAGQPYEQYF
TRBD2	NA	TRBJ2-7	TRBV28	TGTGCCAGCAAGAAAACGCGGCTAGCGGCCTACGAGCAGTACTTC	CASKKTRLAAYEQYF
TRBD1	NA	TRBJ2-1	TRBV29-1	TGCAGCGTTGGCGGGACAGGGGGCAATGAGCAGTTCTTC	CSVGGTGGNEQFF
NA	NA	TRBJ2-7	TRBV7-3	TGTGCCAGCAGCTTAAGAGGCGGGGCCTCCTACGAGCAGTACTTC	CASSLRGGASYEQYF
TRBD1	NA	TRBJ2-2	TRBV6-5	TGTGCCAGCAGCAACAGGGGAAGTGGTACCGGGGAGCTGTTTTTT	CASSNRGSGTGELFF
NA	NA	TRBJ2-7	TRBV3-1/TRBV3-2	TGTGCCAGCAGCCAAGCTTCGGCAGGCTTCTACGAGCAGTACTTC	CASSQASAGFYEQYF
TRBD2	many	TRBJ2-3	TRBV18	TGTGCCAGCTCACCCTTCGGCAGGCGGGAGGGAGATACGCAGTATTTT	CASSPFGRREGDTQYF
TRBD1	NA	TRBJ1-5	TRBV5-1	TGCGCCAGCAGCGAGACCGGGACAGGCAATCAGCCCCAGCATTTT	CASSETGTGNQPQHF
NA	NA	TRBJ2-5	TRBV19	TGTGCCAGTAGTATGGGGGACGGGGGGACCCAGTACTTC	CASSMGDGGTQYF
TRBD2	NA	TRBJ2-2	TRBV29-1	TGCAGCGTTGGTGGACTAGCGGGAAACACCGGGGAGCTGTTTTTT	CSVGGLAGNTGELFF
NA	NA	TRBJ2-1	TRBV27	TGTGCCAGCACCCTACTAGCATCGCCCTACAATGAGCAGTTCTTC	CASTLLASPYNEQFF
TRBD1	NA	TRBJ2-3	TRBV5-6	TGTGCCAGCAGCTCTAGGACAGGGGCAGGGGATACGCAGTATTTT	CASSSRTGAGDTQYF
NA	many	TRBJ1-5	TRBV7-2	TGTGCCAGCAGCCCCTATGCGGGGTATAGCAATCAGCCCCAGCATTTT	CASSPYAGYSNQPQHF
TRBD2	NA	TRBJ2-1	TRBV28	TGTGCCAGCGGCTACGTGGGACTAGCGGGAGGGCCCTCCTACAATGAGCAGTTCTTC	CASGYVGLAGGPSYNEQFF
TRBD1	NA	TRBJ2-1	TRBV10-2	TGCGCCAGCAGCGACGACAGGGGTCCCTACAATGAGCAGTTCTTC	CASSDDRGPYNEQFF
TRBD1	NA	TRBJ1-2	TRBV5-5	TGTGCCAGCAGCGGGCGACCACAGGGGAACTATGGCTACACCTTC	CASSGRPQGNYGYTF
TRBD1	NA	TRBJ2-2	TRBV6-6	TGTGCCAGCAGTCAATCAGGGGGAACGAACACCGGGGAGCTGTTTTTT	CASSQSGGTNTGELFF
TRBD2	NA	TRBJ2-1	TRBV11-2	TGTGCCAGCAGCCTAGCGAGGACTAGCGGGAGCTATGAGCAGTTCTTC	CASSLARTSGSYEQFF
TRBD1	NA	TRBJ1-3	TRBV5-1	TGCGCCAGCAGCCCGGACAGGGGTGGAAACACCATATATTTT	CASSPDRGGNTIYF
NA	NA	TRBJ2-5	TRBV28	TGTGCCAGCAGTTTACAGACAGTTCGGACCCAGTACTTC	CASSLQTVRTQYF
NA	NA	TRBJ1-3	TRBV7-8	TGTGCCAGCAGCTCCCAGGGGCCTGGAAACACCATATATTTT	CASSSQGPGNTIYF
NA	NA	TRBJ1-2	TRBV7-9	TGTGCCAGCAGCTTCGCTGACAGGCACTATGGCTACACCTTC	CASSFADRHYGYTF
NA	NA	TRBJ1-4	TRBV5-1	TGCGCCAGCAGCTTGGCAGGCAGGGCAACTAATGAAAAACTGTTTTTT	CASSLAGRATNEKLFF
TRBD2	NA	TRBJ2-3	TRBV9	TGTGCCAGCACCAGGACACAGTTTAGCGGGAGGGCCGAAGATACGCAGTATTTT	CASTRTQFSGRAEDTQYF
TRBD1	NA	TRBJ1-5	TRBV27	TGTGCCAGCAGTTCCTGGACAGGAAGCAATCAGCCCCAGCATTTT	CASSSWTGSNQPQHF
NA	few	TRBJ2-1	TRBV19	TGTGCCAGTACCCCTCCGGGTTTAAGCGGCCCCTACAATGAGCAGTTCTTC	CASTPPGLSGPYNEQFF
NA	NA	TRBJ1-1	TRBV3-1/TRBV3-2	TGTGCCAGCAGCCATGGGGGGAGGAGGGACACTGAAGCTTTCTTT	CASSHGGRRDTEAFF
TRBD1	NA	TRBJ2-5	TRBV27	TGTGCCAGCAGTACCGGACAGGGGCGCGGCGAGACCCAGTACTTC	CASSTGQGRGETQYF
NA	NA	TRBJ1-1	TRBV6-5	TGTGCCAGCAGTTCCCCCACCGGGGGTATTGGTGAAGCTTTCTTT	CASSSPTGGIGEAFF
TRBD2	NA	TRBJ2-5	TRBV24-1	TGTGCCACCAGTGAGATGCTAGCGGGAGGTCGAGAGACCCAGTACTTC	CATSEMLAGGRETQYF
TRBD1	NA	TRBJ2-7	TRBV30	TGTGCCTGGGGACAGGACTACGAGCAGTACTTC	CAWGQDYEQYF
TRBD1	few	TRBJ2-7	TRBV20-1	TGCAGTGCTAGTGATCCCGGGGACAGGCTATCCTACGAGCAGTACTTC	CSASDPGDRLSYEQYF
TRBD2	NA	TRBJ2-3	TRBV5-1	TGCGCCAGCAGCTCCATTTTTAGCGGGAGTAGCACAGATACGCAGTATTTT	CASSSIFSGSSTDTQYF
NA	NA	TRBJ1-4	TRBV7-6	TGTGCCAGCAGCCCAAACGGGGGGACTATCGAAAAACTGTTTTTT	CASSPNGGTIEKLFF
TRBD1	NA	TRBJ1-5	TRBV19	TGTGCCAGTAGTAGGTACGGACAGGTTAGCAATCAGCCCCAGCATTTT	CASSRYGQVSNQPQHF
TRBD1	NA	TRBJ2-1	TRBV7-8	TGTGCCAGCAGCTTATTAGGGGACAGAAACAATGAGCAGTTCTTC	CASSLLGDRNNEQFF
NA	NA	TRBJ2-4	TRBV18	TGTGCCAGCTCACCCTCGGGAAAAGCCAAAAACATTCAGTACTTC	CASSPSGKAKNIQYF
TRBD1	few	TRBJ2-2	TRBV27	TGTGCCAGCAGAACCGGACAGGGGGTAACCGGGGAGCTGTTTTTT	CASRTGQGVTGELFF
NA	NA	TRBJ2-3	TRBV3-1/TRBV3-2	TGTGCCAGCAGCCAATCAGGGGACCTCACAGATACGCAGTATTTT	CASSQSGDLTDTQYF
TRBD2	NA	TRBJ2-1	TRBV19	TGTGCCAGTAGCCATAGCGGGAGATCCCTGTGGGGTGAGCAGTTCTTC	CASSHSGRSLWGEQFF
TRBD1	NA	TRBJ1-6	TRBV11-3	TGTGCCAGCAGCCCTATGCAGGGGGCGGCGGTTTCACCCCTCCACTTT	CASSPMQGAAVSPLHF
TRBD1	NA	TRBJ1-2	TRBV28	TGTGCCAGCAGTTTAACCGGACAGGGAGGGGGAGGGAACTATGGCTACACCTTC	CASSLTGQGGGGNYGYTF
NA	NA	TRBJ2-4	TRBV15	TGTGCCACCAGCAGACCTGAGATAGCCAAAAACATTCAGTACTTC	CATSRPEIAKNIQYF
NA	NA	TRBJ2-2	TRBV3-1/TRBV3-2	TGTGCCAGCAGCCAAGATCGACTAGTGCAGGACACCGGGGAGCTGTTTTTT	CASSQDRLVQDTGELFF
TRBD1	NA	TRBJ1-1	TRBV10-3	TGTGCCATCACCAAGACAGGGATTCTCTCTGAAGCTTTCTTT	CAITKTGILSEAFF
NA	once	TRBJ2-5	TRBV6-5	TGTGCCAGCAGTTCCCCAAACCGGGGGAAAGAGACCCAGTACTTC	CASSSPNRGKETQYF
TRBD1	NA	TRBJ1-5	TRBV30	TGTGCCTGGAGTCAAACCCCGGGACAGGGTATCTTCGCGAGCAATCAGCCCCAGCATTTT	CAWSQTPGQGIFASNQPQHF
NA	NA	TRBJ2-7	TRBV21-1	TGTGCCAGCAGCGCACGGACAGGGGAAGGGTACGAGCAGTACTTC	CASSARTGEGYEQYF
NA	NA	TRBJ1-5	TRBV6-2/TRBV6-3	TGTGCCAGCAGTTTACGACAGACGCTTAGGAATCAGCCCCAGCATTTT	CASSLRQTLRNQPQHF
TRBD1	NA	TRBJ2-1	TRBV28	TGTGCCAGCAGTAAACCGGGACAGGGGGAAAGGCACAATGAGCAGTTCTTC	CASSKPGQGERHNEQFF
NA	NA	TRBJ1-5	TRBV7-9	TGTGCCAGCAGCTTACGGGATCAGCCCCAGCATTTT	CASSLRDQPQHF
TRBD1	NA	TRBJ1-1	TRBV6-5	TGTGCCAAGGGGGCACCGAACACTGAAGCTTTCTTT	CAKGAPNTEAFF
TRBD1	NA	TRBJ1-5	TRBV29-1	TGCAGCGTAGGACAGGGTAATCAGCCCCAGCATTTT	CSVGQGNQPQHF
TRBD2	NA	TRBJ2-1	TRBV11-3	TGTGCCAGCAGAGAGACTAGCGGCGGAGCCTACAATGAGCAGTTCTTC	CASRETSGGAYNEQFF
TRBD2	NA	TRBJ2-2	TRBV2	TGTGCCAGCAGGCTACTAGCGGGAGTGGCCGGGGAGCTGTTTTTT	CASRLLAGVAGELFF